The entry below gives a single TCR beta chain sequence along with its context. Its matching antigen is unknown. RNA extraction was followed by reverse transcription into cDNA, which acted as the sequencing template. Profiling relied on immunoSEQ multiplex PCR, and the TCRdb table lists in-frame clones only, not all of them. The sample comprises 150,000 to 200,000 clones, around 71% of which are singletons, and approximately 10% rests with the top ten. This sample was included in a study of CD8+ T cells in alopecia areata. Study as a whole: Treated patients were given 5 to 10 mg oral tofacitinib twice daily.

The CDR3 contains 13 residues. Germline V lookup: CDR1 SGHDT, CDR2 YYEEEE. Trimming removed 0 bases from V and 5 bases from J, with 9 bases in between. Lesional scalp punch biopsies and peripheral blood were collected from alopecia areata patients. Study-wide findings and caveats: Sharing of TCRs across patients appeared less clear than in mice, possibly for HLA-related reasons. Scalp samples also contribute reads from the resident alphabeta T cells found in normal skin.

The sequence was obtained from a human donor with alopecia areata. The sample was CD8+ T cells sorted from blood, taken at week 0. The V call is TRBV5-6, the J call TRBJ2-7; maybe TRBD1 (6 bases). The CDR3 DNA sequence: TGTGCCAGCAGCTTGGGCAGGGGACACGAGCAGTACTTC. It specifies CASSLGRGHEQYF.